A selection of T cell receptor beta chains follows, all from one sample in a study of blood T cells in healthy people across ages. TCRdb itself ran the 5' RACE reads through MiXCR, one entry per CDR3 protein. The table includes approximately 1,000,000 distinct CDR3 sequences, more than 40% detected once. Sequences were obtained from blood. The receptors shown here come from a woman aged 60-75 years in good health. CDR3s include the opening cysteine and the closing phenylalanine or tryptophan. Each record gives: CDR3 protein, CDR3 DNA, D gene, J gene, V gene, clone size. D genes are given only for firm matches. Clone size, where shown, is once, few, many, or a class for clones that have expanded.

cdr3_aa: CASTAGLNSPLHF
cdr3_nt: TGTGCCAGCACAGCCGGGCTTAATTCACCCCTCCACTTT
d_call: -
j_call: TRBJ1-6
v_call: TRBV25-1
clone_size: -

cdr3_aa: CASSIGTGLETQYF
cdr3_nt: TGCGCCAGCAGCATTGGGACAGGGTTAGAGACCCAGTACTTC
d_call: TRBD1
j_call: TRBJ2-5
v_call: TRBV5-1
clone_size: -

cdr3_aa: CSASSPVTGGSYNEQYF
cdr3_nt: TGCAGTGCTAGCAGCCCAGTTACAGGGGGCTCCTACAATGAGCAGTACTTC
d_call: TRBD1
j_call: TRBJ2-7
v_call: TRBV20-1
clone_size: -

cdr3_aa: CASSFGTSGGRYEQYF
cdr3_nt: TGTGCCAGCAGTTTTGGGACTAGCGGGGGAAGATACGAGCAGTACTTC
d_call: TRBD2
j_call: TRBJ2-7
v_call: TRBV6-5
clone_size: -

cdr3_aa: CASSEGSGIYEQYF
cdr3_nt: TGTGCCAGCAGTGAAGGGAGTGGGATCTACGAGCAGTACTTC
d_call: -
j_call: TRBJ2-7
v_call: TRBV6-1
clone_size: -

cdr3_aa: CASSQPRTSGRTGELFF
cdr3_nt: TGTGCCAGCAGTCAACCCCGGACTAGCGGTCGGACCGGGGAGCTGTTTTTT
d_call: TRBD2
j_call: TRBJ2-2
v_call: TRBV27
clone_size: -

cdr3_aa: CASSVEDWNTGELFF
cdr3_nt: TGTGCCAGCAGCGTAGAGGACTGGAACACCGGGGAGCTGTTTTTT
d_call: -
j_call: TRBJ2-2
v_call: TRBV9
clone_size: -

cdr3_aa: CSVEGMGKTQYF
cdr3_nt: TGCAGCGTTGAAGGGATGGGGAAGACCCAGTACTTC
d_call: -
j_call: TRBJ2-5
v_call: TRBV29-1
clone_size: -

cdr3_aa: CASNSWGGQGRSPLHF
cdr3_nt: TGTGCCAGCAATTCATGGGGGGGACAGGGTCGTTCACCCCTCCACTTT
d_call: TRBD1
j_call: TRBJ1-6
v_call: TRBV28
clone_size: -

cdr3_aa: CATGAPNTGELFF
cdr3_nt: TGTGCCACAGGGGCGCCGAACACCGGGGAGCTGTTTTTT
d_call: -
j_call: TRBJ2-2
v_call: TRBV15
clone_size: -

cdr3_aa: CIRASKNIQYF
cdr3_nt: TGCATAAGGGCGTCCAAAAACATTCAGTACTTC
d_call: -
j_call: TRBJ2-4
v_call: TRBV20-1
clone_size: few

cdr3_aa: CASTNNEQFF
cdr3_nt: TGTGCCAGCACTAATAATGAGCAGTTCTTC
d_call: -
j_call: TRBJ2-1
v_call: TRBV2
clone_size: -

cdr3_aa: CASSRTGGGYGYTF
cdr3_nt: TGTGCCAGCAGTCGGACAGGGGGCGGCTATGGCTACACCTTC
d_call: TRBD1
j_call: TRBJ1-2
v_call: TRBV28
clone_size: -

cdr3_aa: CSSLPTYNEQFF
cdr3_nt: TGCAGTTCCCTGCCTACCTACAATGAGCAGTTCTTC
d_call: -
j_call: TRBJ2-1
v_call: TRBV20-1
clone_size: -

cdr3_aa: CASSAGTGESEQYF
cdr3_nt: TGTGCCAGCAGTGCAGGGACAGGGGAGTCCGAGCAGTACTTC
d_call: TRBD1
j_call: TRBJ2-7
v_call: TRBV27
clone_size: few

cdr3_aa: CASSELNGYTF
cdr3_nt: TGCGCCAGCAGTGAATTAAACGGCTACACCTTC
d_call: -
j_call: TRBJ1-2
v_call: TRBV10-2
clone_size: few

cdr3_aa: CASSKKHTSGTYNEQFF
cdr3_nt: TGTGCCAGCAGCAAAAAGCACACTAGCGGGACCTACAATGAGCAGTTCTTC
d_call: -
j_call: TRBJ2-1
v_call: TRBV21-1
clone_size: -

cdr3_aa: CSAKSGTRLNNEQFF
cdr3_nt: TGCAGTGCCAAAAGCGGGACAAGGCTAAACAATGAGCAGTTCTTC
d_call: -
j_call: TRBJ2-1
v_call: TRBV20-1
clone_size: many

cdr3_aa: CASTGDGTDTQYF
cdr3_nt: TGCGCCAGCACAGGAGACGGCACAGATACGCAGTATTTT
d_call: -
j_call: TRBJ2-3
v_call: TRBV5-1
clone_size: few

cdr3_aa: CSASVLEQGASYEQYF
cdr3_nt: TGCAGTGCTAGTGTTTTGGAACAGGGGGCATCCTACGAGCAGTACTTC
d_call: TRBD1
j_call: TRBJ2-7
v_call: TRBV20-1
clone_size: -

cdr3_aa: CASSTGGGPYNEQFF
cdr3_nt: TGTGCCAGCAGCACGGGTGGGGGCCCCTACAATGAGCAGTTCTTC
d_call: -
j_call: TRBJ2-1
v_call: TRBV5-5
clone_size: -

cdr3_aa: CAISESRATRGEKLFF
cdr3_nt: TGTGCCATCAGTGAGTCACGGGCCACACGTGGGGAAAAACTGTTTTTT
d_call: -
j_call: TRBJ1-4
v_call: TRBV10-3
clone_size: -

cdr3_aa: CASSLARGTGYSYGYTF
cdr3_nt: TGTGCCAGCAGCTTGGCCCGCGGGACAGGGTATAGCTATGGCTACACCTTC
d_call: TRBD1
j_call: TRBJ1-2
v_call: TRBV5-6
clone_size: -

cdr3_aa: CATPGPGGSSTDTQYF
cdr3_nt: TGTGCCACCCCCGGGCCAGGTGGGTCTAGCACAGATACGCAGTATTTT
d_call: -
j_call: TRBJ2-3
v_call: TRBV15
clone_size: many

cdr3_aa: CASSLIGRLNQPQHF
cdr3_nt: TGTGCCAGCAGCTTAATTGGACGGCTGAATCAGCCCCAGCATTTT
d_call: -
j_call: TRBJ1-5
v_call: TRBV7-2
clone_size: -

cdr3_aa: CAWSLGQFYEQYF
cdr3_nt: TGTGCCTGGAGCTTAGGACAATTTTACGAGCAGTACTTC
d_call: -
j_call: TRBJ2-7
v_call: TRBV30
clone_size: -

cdr3_aa: CASSEGRGRTGTQYF
cdr3_nt: TGTGCCAGCAGTGAGGGTCGGGGACGCACAGGTACGCAGTATTTT
d_call: -
j_call: TRBJ2-3
v_call: TRBV2
clone_size: -

cdr3_aa: CSVEAGSNTEAFF
cdr3_nt: TGCAGCGTTGAGGCAGGGTCAAACACTGAAGCTTTCTTT
d_call: -
j_call: TRBJ1-1
v_call: TRBV29-1
clone_size: -

cdr3_aa: CASGTSDPASEQYF
cdr3_nt: TGTGCCAGCGGGACAAGTGACCCGGCGTCTGAGCAGTACTTC
d_call: -
j_call: TRBJ2-4
v_call: TRBV6-1
clone_size: -

cdr3_aa: CSAYSGRGPDTRYF
cdr3_nt: TGCAGTGCTTATAGCGGGAGAGGACCAGATACGCGGTATTTT
d_call: TRBD2
j_call: TRBJ2-3
v_call: TRBV20-1
clone_size: -

cdr3_aa: CASSQGRGSNEQYF
cdr3_nt: TGCGCCAGCAGCCAAGGTCGCGGGAGTAACGAGCAGTACTTC
d_call: TRBD2
j_call: TRBJ2-7
v_call: TRBV4-1
clone_size: few

cdr3_aa: CATSRTPGQRQETQYF
cdr3_nt: TGTGCCACCAGCAGAACTCCGGGACAGCGACAAGAGACCCAGTACTTC
d_call: TRBD1
j_call: TRBJ2-5
v_call: TRBV15
clone_size: few

cdr3_aa: CACSYFLDRSYEQYF
cdr3_nt: TGTGCCTGCAGTTACTTTCTGGACAGGTCCTACGAGCAGTACTTC
d_call: TRBD1
j_call: TRBJ2-7
v_call: TRBV6-6
clone_size: -

cdr3_aa: CASSPRLPNIETQYF
cdr3_nt: TGTGCCAGCAGCCCAAGACTACCCAACATAGAGACCCAGTACTTC
d_call: -
j_call: TRBJ2-5
v_call: TRBV11-2
clone_size: -

cdr3_aa: CASSFGSGQTTDTQYF
cdr3_nt: TGCGCCAGCAGCTTCGGATCGGGACAGACCACAGATACGCAGTATTTT
d_call: TRBD1
j_call: TRBJ2-3
v_call: TRBV5-1
clone_size: few

cdr3_aa: CARETREGNANEQFF
cdr3_nt: TGTGCCAGGGAAACCAGGGAAGGGAATGCCAATGAGCAGTTCTTC
d_call: -
j_call: TRBJ2-1
v_call: TRBV5-8
clone_size: few

cdr3_aa: CASTTLLGRYTDTQYF
cdr3_nt: TGTGCCAGTACCACACTCCTTGGACGGTACACAGATACGCAGTATTTT
d_call: -
j_call: TRBJ2-3
v_call: TRBV28
clone_size: -

cdr3_aa: CASVRTRNLNEQFF
cdr3_nt: TGTGCCAGCGTCAGGACAAGGAATTTGAATGAGCAGTTCTTC
d_call: -
j_call: TRBJ2-1
v_call: TRBV2
clone_size: -

cdr3_aa: CAIRSGSRENQPQHF
cdr3_nt: TGTGCCATCAGGTCAGGGAGCCGGGAGAATCAGCCCCAGCATTTT
d_call: -
j_call: TRBJ1-5
v_call: TRBV10-3
clone_size: few

cdr3_aa: CASSWTSGSEDTQYF
cdr3_nt: TGCGCCAGCAGCTGGACTAGCGGGAGTGAAGATACGCAGTATTTT
d_call: TRBD2
j_call: TRBJ2-3
v_call: TRBV5-1
clone_size: -

cdr3_aa: CASIGRMNTEAFF
cdr3_nt: TGTGCCAGCATCGGGAGGATGAACACTGAAGCTTTCTTT
d_call: -
j_call: TRBJ1-1
v_call: TRBV28
clone_size: -

cdr3_aa: CSARRGIGNQPQHF
cdr3_nt: TGCAGTGCTAGAAGGGGTATAGGCAATCAGCCCCAGCATTTT
d_call: -
j_call: TRBJ1-5
v_call: TRBV20-1
clone_size: -

cdr3_aa: CASRTPRRTSGYNEQFF
cdr3_nt: TGTGCCAGCAGGACACCTCGTAGGACTAGCGGCTACAATGAGCAGTTCTTC
d_call: TRBD2
j_call: TRBJ2-1
v_call: TRBV28
clone_size: -

cdr3_aa: CASTETGTGYEQYF
cdr3_nt: TGTGCCAGCACCGAGACCGGGACAGGGTACGAGCAGTACTTC
d_call: TRBD1
j_call: TRBJ2-7
v_call: TRBV28
clone_size: -

cdr3_aa: CAITPTNTGELFF
cdr3_nt: TGTGCCATCACCCCTACGAACACCGGGGAGCTGTTTTTT
d_call: -
j_call: TRBJ2-2
v_call: TRBV10-3
clone_size: -

cdr3_aa: CASTGAGAGESYEQYF
cdr3_nt: TGTGCCAGCACGGGCGCGGGGGCGGGGGAGTCCTACGAGCAGTACTTC
d_call: -
j_call: TRBJ2-7
v_call: TRBV6-6
clone_size: few

cdr3_aa: CAGSQGGETQYF
cdr3_nt: TGTGCCGGCAGCCAAGGCGGAGAGACCCAGTACTTC
d_call: -
j_call: TRBJ2-5
v_call: TRBV14
clone_size: once

cdr3_aa: CASSVTVGSQETQYF
cdr3_nt: TGTGCCAGCAGCGTAACTGTAGGCAGCCAAGAGACCCAGTACTTC
d_call: -
j_call: TRBJ2-5
v_call: TRBV9
clone_size: -

cdr3_aa: CASSTPGLAREQYF
cdr3_nt: TGTGCCAGCAGCACGCCGGGACTAGCACGGGAGCAGTACTTC
d_call: TRBD2
j_call: TRBJ2-7
v_call: TRBV7-9
clone_size: -

cdr3_aa: CSYPGFQETQYF
cdr3_nt: TGCAGTTATCCGGGGTTTCAAGAGACCCAGTACTTC
d_call: -
j_call: TRBJ2-5
v_call: TRBV20-1
clone_size: few